This TCR beta chain was found in a study of T-cell memory formation after mild COVID-19. 5'RACE primed from the constant segment yielded TCR alpha and TCR beta cDNA libraries bearing sample barcodes and UMIs. Using its own MiXCR run on the 5' RACE reads, TCRdb lists one record per CDR3 protein. In the table there are about 150,000 distinct CDR3 sequences, under 30% of which are singletons. The junction had 5 bases not matched to a gene; V was cut back by 0 bases and J by 2 bases. From germline, CDR1 is LGHDT and CDR2 YNNKEL (reference sequence). This CDR3 is built from 16 residues. The V gene is TRBV3-1, the J gene TRBJ2-3, with 7 bases that match TRBD1. This TCR derives from an adult woman who had mild COVID-19 (a few samples of this study predate the infection). Cell type and time point are not known. Sequenced input: PBMCs or a T cell subset sorted from them (not recorded which). The CDR3 sequence: CASSQDPRGYTDTQYF. CDR3 bases: TGTGCCAGCAGCCAAGATCCCAGGGGGTACACAGATACGCAGTATTTT.